The clone carrying this T cell receptor (beta chain) was seen at least ten times. The antigen is not known. These data come from a study of Graves' ophthalmopathy and Graves' hyperthyroidism. General study points: Detected in blood as well were most expanded thyroid clonotypes with frequency above 0.001.

With V trimmed by 4 bases and J by 7 bases, 7 bases remained unmatched. CDR3 length equals 14 residues. Germline V CDR1 and CDR2: SGHRS, YFSETQ. Amplification from RNA transcripts yielded the TCR beta CDR3 regions. First-round RT-PCR used HTBI primers; second-round multiplex PCR followed. MiXCR, applied by TCRdb to the multiplex PCR reads, yields one record per CDR3 protein. The data hold 500,000 to 700,000 distinct CDR3 sequences, with approximately 21% observed a single time. Pregnant or lactating patients and those with other autoimmune diseases or uncontrolled infections were excluded. Serum thyroxine and TRAb, along with clinical symptoms, thyroid ultrasound and orbital computed tomography, were what diagnosis relied on.

The TCR sequence derives from a woman between 18 and 29 years old with stable Graves' hyperthyroidism. Some clones in this sample may be carry-over from other donors' samples. The V gene is TRBV5-1, the J gene TRBJ1-2; 10 bases are shared with TRBD1. The sample was peripheral blood. The CDR3 sequence: CASSEPGQGFGYTF. The CDR3, as DNA: TGCGCCAGCAGCGAACCGGGACAGGGGTTTGGCTACACCTTC.